A single sample is the source of the 10 T cell receptor beta chains below, sequenced in a study of T cell responses to AZD1222 COVID-19 vaccine. Clones were read by immunoSEQ multiplex PCR, and TCRdb kept only the in-frame ones, dropping some. In the table there are more than 90,000 clones, approximately 84% of which are singletons. The sequencing used peripheral blood, collected 28 days after the second AZD1222 dose. These receptor sequences come from an adult who received the AZD1222 COVID-19 vaccine.

This chain uses TRBV5-8 with TRBJ2-6; D unresolved. V shed 0 bases and J shed 1 base, with 8 bases lying between them. This CDR3 has 16 amino acids. Germline CDR1 reads SGHTS; CDR2 reads YDEGEE. CDR3 DNA sequence: TGTGCCAGCAGCTTGGTAGGGTTTTCTGGGGCCAACGTCCTGACTTTC. The encoded protein is CASSLVGFSGANVLTF.

This clone was seen only a few times. This rearrangement joins TRBV3-1 (or the pseudogene TRBV3-2) to TRBJ1-5; D gene uncertain. Germline V gives CDR1 LGHDT, CDR2 YNNKEL (reference sequence). This CDR3 comprises 14 residues. The ends were cut back, 3 bases at V and 11 bases at J, with 17 bases in the middle. CDR3 protein: CASSHSSNPGTQHF. The DNA of the CDR3 is TGTGCCAGCAGCCATAGTTCTAACCCGGGGACCCAGCATTTT.

This clone came up a few times. Within the sample, other DNA sequences also encode this same CDR3. V gene TRBV30 combines with J gene TRBJ1-5, with D unclear. Trimming cost V 0 bases and J 4 bases, with 7 bases left between them. Germline V CDR1 and CDR2: GTSNPN, SVGIG (reference sequence). CDR3 length: 13 residues. This chain's CDR3 is CAWSVGGNQPQHF. DNA of the CDR3: TGTGCCTGGAGTGTGGGAGGGAATCAGCCCCAGCATTTT.

This clone was recorded once. The chain employs TRBV7-2 and TRBJ2-1; D not resolved. This CDR3 region has 15 residues. Trimming left V 1 base short and J 6 bases short, with 13 bases between. The germline CDR1 and CDR2 sequences are SGHTA and FQGNSA. The chain's CDR3 is CASSLVLMLANEQFF. The DNA of the CDR3 is TGTGCCAGCAGCTTAGTTTTGATGTTGGCCAATGAGCAGTTCTTC.

The genes are TRBV24-1 and TRBJ2-7; the D is unclear. V lost 4 bases and J lost 3, with 15 bases in between. Germline CDR1 KGHDR, CDR2 SFDVKD. This CDR3 is 15 amino acids long. The CDR3: CATSDLRQVNYEQYF. The CDR3 DNA is TGTGCCACCAGTGACCTCCGACAAGTTAACTACGAGCAGTACTTC.

This rearrangement joins TRBV18 to TRBJ1-6, with D perhaps matching TRBD1 (5 bases). Between the trimmed V and J ends, which lost 4 bases and 7 bases, there was a span of 14 bases. The length of the CDR3 is 15 residues. Per germline, CDR1 KGHSH and CDR2 LQKENI. The CDR3 DNA sequence: TGTGCCAGCTCACTCACAGCGGGGCGGAATTCACCCCTCCACTTT. This gives the protein CASSLTAGRNSPLHF.

This clone showed up just a few times. The rearrangement joins TRBV27 to TRBJ1-1, with TRBD1 as a possible D gene (5 bases). Trimming cost V 11 bases and J 4 bases, with 17 bases left between them. The germline V gene has CDR1 MNHEY and CDR2 SMNVEV (reference sequence). CDR3 size: 13 residues. In nucleotides, the CDR3 is TGTGCCGTGGGGACCCCCAAGGGCACTGAAGCTTTCTTT. Translated, it gives CAVGTPKGTEAFF.

This chain connects TRBV5-1 to TRBJ2-3; TRBD1 or TRBD2 may be the D gene (5 bases each). V dropped 2 bases and J dropped 4 bases, with 14 bases sitting between them. The CDR3 runs to 15 residues. The germline V gene has CDR1 SGHRS and CDR2 YFSETQ. In DNA form, the CDR3 reads TGCGCCAGCAGCTTTTCTCCGGGGACGGCAGATACGCAGTATTTT. It translates to CASSFSPGTADTQYF.

The J gene is TRBJ1-1, the V gene TRBV7-3, with 8 positions matching TRBD1. Trimming cost V 5 bases and J 5 bases; bases outside gene matches: 4. The CDR3 has 13 residues. CDR1 and CDR2 (germline): SGHTA, FQGTGA. CDR3 in amino acids: CASSATGGTEAFF. The CDR3 region has the DNA TGTGCCAGCAGCGCAACAGGGGGGACTGAAGCTTTCTTT.

The chain recombines TRBV5-1 with TRBJ2-1, with a tentative D call TRBD1 (6 bases). CDR3 size: 15 residues. The germline V gene encodes CDR1 SGHRS and CDR2 YFSETQ. Between the trimmed V and J ends, which lost 2 bases and 5 bases, there was a span of 14 bases. This CDR3 reads CASSFWSQGDNEQFF. As DNA, the CDR3 is TGCGCCAGCAGCTTCTGGTCACAGGGCGACAATGAGCAGTTCTTC. Looking up the rest from reference TRBV5-1 and TRBJ2-1 gives the full variable domain: KAGVTQTPRYLIKTRGQQVTLSCSPISGHRSVSWYQQTPGQGLQFLFEYFSETQRNKGNFPGRFSGRQFSNSRSEMNVSTLELGDSALYLCASSFWSQGDNEQFFGPGTRLTVL.